The 32 T cell receptor beta chains below all came from one sample that was sequenced in a study of post-analysis software for immune sequencing data. Study-wide points: Five TRBV segments, including TRBV5-6, TRBV5-1 and TRBV20-1, were more frequent in patients than controls.

The TCR beta cDNA libraries carried unique molecular identifiers. TCRdb reprocessed the PCR reads via MiXCR and lists one record per CDR3 protein. Of approximately 630,000 distinct CDR3 sequences listed, approximately 60% were seen once; the top ten hold 10% to 12%. Their target antigens are unknown. Sequenced material: blood. The receptors stem from a girl aged 2 to 10 with multiple sclerosis.

Regarding this clonotype: This may be a read error, as it is one base from a much larger clone. This sequence joins TRBV6-1 and TRBJ2-7, with TRBD1 matching 10 bases. J lost 1 base, V lost 4 bases, and 1 base had no gene match. This CDR3 comprises 14 residues. Germline V lookup: CDR1 MNHNS, CDR2 SASEGT. Here the CDR3 reads CASSGQGASYEQYF. For the CDR3, the DNA is TGTGCCAGCAGTGGACAGGGGGCTTCCTACGAGCAGTACTTC.

This rearrangement joins TRBV5-1 to TRBJ2-3; unclear D gene. The CDR3 contains 14 residues. Germline CDR1 SGHRS, CDR2 YFSETQ. Trimming removed 0 bases from V and 2 bases from J, with 7 bases in between. This chain's CDR3 is CASSLASFTDTQYF. CDR3 coding DNA: TGCGCCAGCAGCTTGGCCTCGTTCACAGATACGCAGTATTTT.

The chain uses TRBV7-2 and TRBJ2-5, with 7 bases identical to TRBD2. V gave up 4 bases and J gave up 2 bases; unmatched junction bases: 7. The CDR3 is made up of 15 amino acids. CDR1 SGHTA and CDR2 FQGNSA come from the germline V gene. In DNA form, the CDR3 reads TGTGCCAGCAGCTCTTACGGGACTATACAAGAGACCCAGTACTTC. This encodes CASSSYGTIQETQYF.

The chain carries TRBV10-3 and TRBJ1-5; 9 bases fit TRBD1. V trimming: 2 bases; J trimming: 7 bases; junction bases outside the gene matches: 0. The V gene's germline CDR1 is ENHRY and CDR2 SYGVKD. The CDR3 totals 13 residues. CDR3 DNA sequence: TGTGCCATCAGTGAGGACAGGGGGCAGCCCCAGCATTTT. Translation gives CAISEDRGQPQHF.

The chain joins TRBV27 to TRBJ1-1, with 7 bases identical to TRBD1. The CDR3 runs 15 residues. Looked up from germline, CDR1 is MNHEY and CDR2 is SMNVEV (reference sequence). Trimming at V came to 3 bases and at J to 1 base, leaving 5 bases not matched to a gene. The CDR3 DNA reads TGTGCCAGCAGTTTCAGGGGGATATCGAACACTGAAGCTTTCTTT. It specifies CASSFRGISNTEAFF.

The chain has TRBV29-1 and TRBJ2-3; D unresolved. Trimming took off 3 bases at V and 4 bases at J, with 5 bases between the two ends. This CDR3 is built from 11 residues. CDR1 is SQVTM and CDR2 is ANQGSEA in the germline V gene. Here the CDR3 DNA reads TGCAGCGTTGATCGGGCAGATACGCAGTATTTT. Translated: CSVDRADTQYF.

The genes are TRBV2 and TRBJ1-2; TRBD1 matches 9 bases. Germline-derived CDR1 and CDR2 are SNHLY and FYNNEI. The CDR3 covers 16 residues. Trimming took 5 bases from V and 4 from J; bases not matched to a gene: 11. Here the CDR3 reads CASSPQPTGGFYGYTF. The CDR3 region has the DNA TGTGCCAGCAGTCCCCAACCGACAGGGGGTTTCTATGGCTACACCTTC.

This clonotype has more than one count but fewer than ten. V is TRBV20-1 and J is TRBJ2-3, with 8 bases lining up with TRBD1. The V gene end was trimmed by 5 bases and the J gene end by 2 bases; junction bases not matched to a gene: 9. Germline CDR1 and CDR2: DFQATT and SNEGSKA (reference sequence). The CDR3 has 15 residues. CDR3 DNA: TGCAGTGCTGGCGGATGGACAGGGTCCACAGATACGCAGTATTTT. Amino acid sequence: CSAGGWTGSTDTQYF.

The genes are TRBV20-1 and TRBJ1-5; TRBD1 might be the D (5 bases). Trimming left V 4 bases short and J 2 bases short, with 18 bases between. The germline CDR1 and CDR2 sequences are DFQATT and SNEGSKA (reference sequence). There are 16 residues in the CDR3. This CDR3 is CSATDGQGDGNQPQHF. The CDR3 region has the DNA TGCAGTGCTACTGACGGCCAGGGAGATGGCAATCAGCCCCAGCATTTT.

This clonotype was counted between two and nine times. The genes are TRBV29-1 and TRBJ2-1, with D possibly called TRBD1 or TRBD2 (5 bases each). CDR1 and CDR2 from the germline V gene are SQVTM and ANQGSEA. V lost 5 bases, J lost 3 bases, and 14 bases lay in between. The CDR3 runs 14 residues. The CDR3 nucleotides are TGCAGCGTTAAAAGGTGGGACGGCTACAATGAGCAGTTCTTC. It translates to CSVKRWDGYNEQFF.

This clonotype has more than one count but fewer than ten. The CDR3 nucleotides read TGTGCCAGCAGTGGGGTCCGGTCACTAGCGGGCGACACAGATACGCAGTATTTT. Translated: CASSGVRSLAGDTDTQYF. The chain recombines TRBV6-2 or TRBV6-3 with TRBJ2-3; 9 nucleotides line up with TRBD2. The CDR3 is 18 residues long. Unmatched junction bases numbered 14, after V lost 5 bases and J lost 2 bases. The V gene's germline CDR1 is MNHEY and CDR2 SVGEGT.

The chain joins TRBV9 to TRBJ1-2; tentatively, D is TRBD1 (6 bases). V shed 4 bases and J shed 8 bases, with 21 bases lying between them. This CDR3 spans 15 amino acids. Germline CDR1 is SGDLS and CDR2 is YYNGEE. The CDR3 DNA reads as TGTGCCAGCAGCCGCGCGGACAGCCGATTATACGGCTACACCTTC. Translated: CASSRADSRLYGYTF.

The chain couples TRBV7-2 to TRBJ2-1; D tentatively fits TRBD1 or TRBD2 (5 bases each). This CDR3 has 15 residues. Between the trimmed V and J ends, which lost 4 bases and 6 bases, there was a span of 16 bases. CDR1 and CDR2 (germline): SGHTA, FQGNSA. This chain's CDR3 is CASSSRAGSTNEQFF. The CDR3 DNA follows: TGTGCCAGCAGCTCCAGGGCGGGTTCCACCAATGAGCAGTTCTTC.

The V call is TRBV12-3 or TRBV12-4, the J call TRBJ2-1, with 8 bases matching TRBD2. The V gene end was trimmed by 6 bases and the J gene end by 8 bases; junction bases not matched to a gene: 6. The CDR3 is made up of 13 amino acids. CDR3 region: CASSYSGKDEQFF. In DNA form, the CDR3 reads TGTGCCAGCAGCTATAGCGGGAAGGATGAGCAGTTCTTC.

The chain is built from TRBV7-2 and TRBJ1-2, with D unresolved. V dropped 5 bases and J dropped 0 bases, with 13 bases sitting between them. This CDR3 has 15 amino acids. Germline V CDR1 and CDR2: SGHTA, FQGNSA. CDR3 in amino acids: CASSPTPTPNYGYTF. The DNA for the CDR3 is TGTGCCAGCAGCCCGACCCCGACTCCTAACTATGGCTACACCTTC.

This clonotype was detected a few times. This chain connects TRBV7-2 to TRBJ2-3; D gene unclear. Per the germline V gene, CDR1 is SGHTA and CDR2 is FQGNSA. CDR3 length equals 14 residues. Between the trimmed V and J ends, which lost 3 bases and 0 bases, there was a span of 7 bases. This CDR3 reads CASSFDRSTDTQYF. The CDR3 DNA is TGTGCCAGCAGCTTTGACCGCAGCACAGATACGCAGTATTTT.

The V and J genes are TRBV12-3 or TRBV12-4 and TRBJ2-1; 8 nucleotides agree with TRBD2. V gave up 1 base and J gave up 0 bases; unmatched junction bases: 8. The length of the CDR3 is 18 residues. CDR3 sequence reads: CASSLEQGLAVSYNEQFF. The CDR3, as DNA: TGTGCCAGCAGTTTAGAACAAGGACTAGCTGTCTCCTACAATGAGCAGTTCTTC.

This clonotype was recorded once. The chain is built from TRBV29-1 and TRBJ2-4; TRBD1 might be the D (5 bases). V was cut by 6 bases and J by 8 bases, with 14 bases left in between. CDR1 and CDR2 from the germline V gene are SQVTM and ANQGSEA. The CDR3 covers 12 residues. The CDR3 sequence: CSVARGLDIQYF. The CDR3 DNA reads as TGCAGCGTCGCTAGGGGATTGGACATTCAGTACTTC.

J is TRBJ2-5 and V is TRBV29-1, with 9 bases aligning to TRBD1. The CDR3 totals 16 residues. Trimming took 4 bases from V and 5 from J; bases not matched to a gene: 14. Germline CDR1 reads SQVTM; CDR2 reads ANQGSEA. The CDR3 region is CSVAPRNRGRRETQYF. The CDR3 DNA is TGCAGCGTTGCCCCTCGTAACAGGGGGCGTAGGGAGACCCAGTACTTC.

The chain uses TRBV4-2 and TRBJ2-1; D is unresolved. The germline V and J ends were trimmed by 0 bases and 9 bases, with 12 bases remaining between them. This CDR3 spans 14 amino acids. From germline, CDR1 is LGHNA and CDR2 YNFKEQ. The CDR3 DNA reads as TGTGCCAGCAGCCAAGAATTGCAGGCGGCTGAGCAGTTCTTC. Its protein is CASSQELQAAEQFF.

The chain combines TRBV5-1 with TRBJ2-7; D may be TRBD1 (5 bases). Germline V CDR1 and CDR2: SGHRS, YFSETQ. The CDR3 runs 14 residues. V was trimmed by 4 bases and J by 5 bases, leaving 16 bases between them. CDR3 sequence: CASSPAAGSHEQYF. CDR3 DNA sequence: TGCGCCAGCAGCCCGGCCGCAGGGTCCCACGAGCAGTACTTC.

This clonotype was picked up a small number of times. This sequence joins TRBV25-1 and TRBJ1-2, with unresolved D. In germline, CDR1 is MGHDK, CDR2 SYGVNS. V was trimmed by 5 bases and J by 8 bases, leaving 12 bases between them. CDR3 length: 12 amino acids. CDR3 region: CASSQVPSGYTF. The DNA for the CDR3 is TGTGCCAGCAGTCAGGTCCCTAGCGGCTACACCTTC.

V is TRBV19 and J is TRBJ2-2; D remains ambiguous. With 6 bases removed from V and 1 base from J, the gap between germline ends came to 6 bases. Germline-derived CDR1 and CDR2 are LNHDA and SQIVND (reference sequence). The CDR3 extends over 13 amino acids. The CDR3 reads CASRSMNTGELFF. CDR3 nucleotide sequence: TGTGCCAGTAGGAGTATGAACACCGGGGAGCTGTTTTTT.

CDR3 DNA: TGTGCCAGCTCACCGAGGTCAAGTCCGAACACTGAAGCTTTCTTT. Amino acid sequence: CASSPRSSPNTEAFF. The V and J genes are TRBV18 and TRBJ1-1; D gene ambiguous. In germline, CDR1 is KGHSH, CDR2 LQKENI. The germline V and J ends were trimmed by 3 bases and 1 base, with 12 bases remaining between them. This CDR3 contains 15 residues. Drawing the rest from reference TRBV18 and TRBJ1-1, the complete variable domain is NAGVMQNPRHLVRRRGQEARLRCSPMKGHSHVYWYRQLPEEGLKFMVYLQKENIIDESGMPKERFSAEFPKEGPSILRIQQVVRGDSAAYFCASSPRSSPNTEAFFGQGTRLTVV.

V gene TRBV6-7 combines with J gene TRBJ2-7; D call uncertain. TRBV6-7 is designated an ORF whose function remains uncertain. This CDR3 has 15 amino acids. V lost 0 bases, J lost 1 base, and 10 bases lay in between. The CDR3 DNA follows: TGTGCCAGCAGTTACTCGAGACTGGAGTCCTACGAGCAGTACTTC. Translating gives CASSYSRLESYEQYF.

V is TRBV12-3 or TRBV12-4 and J is TRBJ1-6; no firm D call. This CDR3 has 12 residues. V was trimmed by 3 bases and J by 8 bases, leaving 5 bases between them. DNA for the CDR3: TGTGCCAGCAGTTTTCCCGATTCACCCCTCCACTTT. It translates to CASSFPDSPLHF.

The V call is TRBV9, the J call TRBJ2-7; no clear D. V was clipped by 3 bases and J by 0 bases, with 10 bases between them. Germline assignment: CDR1 SGDLS and CDR2 YYNGEE. This CDR3 has 14 amino acids. The DNA of the CDR3 is TGTGCCAGCAGCGCGCATATAGCCTCCTACGAGCAGTACTTC. This gives the protein CASSAHIASYEQYF.

Only a few counts were recorded for this clonotype. The chain combines TRBV12-3 or TRBV12-4 with TRBJ1-2, with a possible D match to TRBD1 (5 bases). The CDR3 length is 16 residues. With 0 bases removed from V and 4 bases from J, the gap between germline ends came to 15 bases. Here the CDR3 reads CASSLAPVGRVYGYTF. The CDR3 DNA is TGTGCCAGCAGTTTAGCCCCCGTGGGCAGGGTCTATGGCTACACCTTC.

Comment on this clonotype: Mismatch with germline at one junction end may stem from a read error. This chain links TRBV12-3 or TRBV12-4 with TRBJ2-1; 9 bases agree with TRBD2. The CDR3 totals 15 residues. CDR3: CASGSGGLAYTEQFF. The CDR3 coding sequence is TGTGCCAGCGGCAGTGGTGGACTAGCGTACACTGAGCAGTTCTTC.

The chain couples TRBV7-2 to TRBJ2-1, with 11 bases identical to TRBD2. This CDR3 spans 17 amino acids. Unmatched junction bases numbered 16, after V lost 4 bases and J lost 11 bases. Looked up from germline, CDR1 is SGHTA and CDR2 is FQGNSA. In nucleotides, the CDR3 is TGTGCCAGCAGCTCACCCCTAGCGGGGGGCGGGAAGGTGAAGCAGTTCTTC. It translates to CASSSPLAGGGKVKQFF.

The chain is built from TRBV2 and TRBJ2-7, with D perhaps TRBD1 (6 bases). Trimming left V 8 bases short and J 2 bases short, with 13 bases between. CDR1 and CDR2 (germline): SNHLY, FYNNEI. CDR3 length equals 13 residues. CDR3 sequence reads: CASATGVTYEQYF. The CDR3 nucleotides read TGTGCCAGCGCGACAGGAGTGACCTACGAGCAGTACTTC.

Only one count was recorded for this clonotype. V gene TRBV20-1 combines with J gene TRBJ2-1, with D possibly matching TRBD1 (6 bases). The germline CDR1 and CDR2 sequences are DFQATT and SNEGSKA (reference sequence). The germline V and J ends were trimmed by 6 bases and 10 bases, with 19 bases remaining between them. The CDR3 has 13 residues. The CDR3 reads CSAPAGGVREQFF. DNA for the CDR3: TGCAGTGCCCCTGCTGGGGGCGTGAGAGAGCAGTTCTTC.